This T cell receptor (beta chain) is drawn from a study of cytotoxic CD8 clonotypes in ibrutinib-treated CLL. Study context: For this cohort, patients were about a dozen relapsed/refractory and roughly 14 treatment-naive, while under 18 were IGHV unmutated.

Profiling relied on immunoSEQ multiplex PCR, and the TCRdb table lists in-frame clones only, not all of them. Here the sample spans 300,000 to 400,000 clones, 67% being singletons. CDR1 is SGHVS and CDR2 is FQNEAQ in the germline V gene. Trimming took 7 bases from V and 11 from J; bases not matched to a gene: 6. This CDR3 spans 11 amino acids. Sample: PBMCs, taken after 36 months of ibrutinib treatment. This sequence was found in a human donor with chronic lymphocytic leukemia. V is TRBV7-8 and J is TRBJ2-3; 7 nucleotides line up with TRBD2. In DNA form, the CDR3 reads TGTGCCAGCAACCAAGGACTAGTGCAGTATTTT. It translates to CASNQGLVQYF.